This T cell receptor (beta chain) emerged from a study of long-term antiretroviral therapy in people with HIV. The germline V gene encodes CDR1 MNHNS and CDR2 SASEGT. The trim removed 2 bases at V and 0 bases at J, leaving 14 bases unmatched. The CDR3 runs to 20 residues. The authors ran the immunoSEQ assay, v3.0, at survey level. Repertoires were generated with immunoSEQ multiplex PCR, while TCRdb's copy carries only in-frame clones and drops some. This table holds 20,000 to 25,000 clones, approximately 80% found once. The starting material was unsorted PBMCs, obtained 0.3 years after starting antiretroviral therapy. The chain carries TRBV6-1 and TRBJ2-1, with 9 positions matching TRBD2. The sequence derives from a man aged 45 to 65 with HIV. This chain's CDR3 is CASSEPLVAGAPFSYNEQFF. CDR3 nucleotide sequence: TGTGCCAGCAGTGAACCCCTCGTAGCGGGGGCCCCTTTCTCCTACAATGAGCAGTTCTTC.